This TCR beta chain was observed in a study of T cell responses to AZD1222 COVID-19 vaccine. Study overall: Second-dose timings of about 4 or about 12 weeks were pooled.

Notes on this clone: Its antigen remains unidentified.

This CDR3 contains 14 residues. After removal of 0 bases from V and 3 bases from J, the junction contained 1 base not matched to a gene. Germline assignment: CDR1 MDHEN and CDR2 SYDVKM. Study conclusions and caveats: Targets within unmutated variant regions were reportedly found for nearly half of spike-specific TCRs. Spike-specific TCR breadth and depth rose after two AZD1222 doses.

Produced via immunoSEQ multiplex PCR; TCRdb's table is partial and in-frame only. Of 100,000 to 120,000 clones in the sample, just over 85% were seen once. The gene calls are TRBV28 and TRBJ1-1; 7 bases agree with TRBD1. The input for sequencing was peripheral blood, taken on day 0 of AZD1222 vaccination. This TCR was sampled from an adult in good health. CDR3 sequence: CASSLWGQYTEAFF. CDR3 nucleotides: TGTGCCAGCAGTTTATGGGGACAGTACACTGAAGCTTTCTTT. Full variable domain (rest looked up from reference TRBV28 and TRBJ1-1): DVKVTQSSRYLVKRTGEKVFLECVQDMDHENMFWYRQDPGLGLRLIYFSYDVKMKEKGDIPEGYSVSREKKERFSLILESASTNQTSMYLCASSLWGQYTEAFFGQGTRLTVV.